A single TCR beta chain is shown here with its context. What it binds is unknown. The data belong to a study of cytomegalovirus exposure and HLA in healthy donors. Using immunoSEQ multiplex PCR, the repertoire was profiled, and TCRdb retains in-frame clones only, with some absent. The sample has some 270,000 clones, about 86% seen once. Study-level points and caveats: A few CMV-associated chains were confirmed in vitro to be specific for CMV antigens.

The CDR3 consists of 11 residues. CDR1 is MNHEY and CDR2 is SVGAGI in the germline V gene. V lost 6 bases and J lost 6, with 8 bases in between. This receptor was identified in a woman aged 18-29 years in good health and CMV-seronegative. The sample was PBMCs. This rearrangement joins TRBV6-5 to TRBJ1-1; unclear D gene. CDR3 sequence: CASSSVSEAFF. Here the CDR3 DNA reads TGTGCCAGCAGCTCTGTATCTGAAGCTTTCTTT.